The 3 T cell receptor beta chains presented below share a single source sample, sequenced in a study of ipilimumab plus nivolumab after autologous stem cell transplantation. Profiled with immunoSEQ multiplex PCR; TCRdb holds only in-frame clones, not every one. The sample shows 6,000 to 6,500 clones, over 75% of them seen only once. Here the sequenced sample was PBMCs, taken in a trial of ipilimumab plus nivolumab as post-transplant consolidation. These receptors were obtained from a female donor with multiple myeloma.

The gene calls are TRBV19 and TRBJ2-7; 9 nucleotides line up with TRBD1. Germline loops: CDR1 LNHDA, CDR2 SQIVND (reference sequence). The trim removed 9 bases at V and 6 bases at J, leaving 12 bases unmatched. The CDR3 consists of 14 residues. DNA for the CDR3: TGTGCCAGCCGAAAGCGGGACAGGGTTGTCGAGCAGTACTTC. Amino acid sequence: CASRKRDRVVEQYF.

The chain carries TRBV7-8 and TRBJ2-5, with a weak D call TRBD2 (7 bases). The germline V gene has CDR1 SGHVS and CDR2 FQNEAQ. The CDR3 is 14 residues long. Trimming pared 8 bases from V and 7 bases from J, leaving 20 bases between. CDR3 residues: CASVIGYGGPTQYF. In DNA, the CDR3 is TGTGCCAGCGTAATTGGGTACGGGGGGCCGACCCAGTACTTC.

J is TRBJ2-1 and V is TRBV30, with 8 nucleotides matching TRBD2. The germline V gene has CDR1 GTSNPN and CDR2 SVGIG (reference sequence). The CDR3 is 18 amino acids. The trim removed 2 bases at V and 0 bases at J, leaving 12 bases unmatched. CDR3 region: CAWSPALSGSTSYNEQFF. The CDR3 nucleotides read TGTGCCTGGAGTCCGGCTCTCAGCGGGAGTACCTCCTACAATGAGCAGTTCTTC.